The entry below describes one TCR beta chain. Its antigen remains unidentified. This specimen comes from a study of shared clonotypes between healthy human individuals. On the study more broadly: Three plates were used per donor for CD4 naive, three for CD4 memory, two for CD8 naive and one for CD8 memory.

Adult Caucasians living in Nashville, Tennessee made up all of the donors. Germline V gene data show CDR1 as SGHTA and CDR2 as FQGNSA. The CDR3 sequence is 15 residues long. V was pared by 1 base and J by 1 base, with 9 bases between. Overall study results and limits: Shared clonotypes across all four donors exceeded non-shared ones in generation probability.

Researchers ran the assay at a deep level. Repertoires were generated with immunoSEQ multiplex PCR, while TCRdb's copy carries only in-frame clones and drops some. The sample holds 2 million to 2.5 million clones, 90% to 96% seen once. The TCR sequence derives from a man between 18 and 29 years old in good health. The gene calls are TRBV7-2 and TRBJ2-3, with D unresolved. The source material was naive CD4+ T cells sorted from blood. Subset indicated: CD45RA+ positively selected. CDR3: CASSLVGSGTDTQYF. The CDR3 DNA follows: TGTGCCAGCAGCTTAGTGGGGTCCGGCACAGATACGCAGTATTTT.